The present TCR beta chain was sequenced within a study of T-cell memory formation after mild COVID-19. The overall study: Clusters of TCRs were largely donor specific. The study's findings and limits: Contracting CD4+ clones lay largely in CM and EM, with CD8+ ones residing in EMRA. CD4/CD8 balance characterized clones contracting day 15 to 85, and CD4+ skew characterized later expanders.

With 0 bases removed from V and 4 bases from J, the gap between germline ends came to 11 bases. Germline V gene data show CDR1 as SGHDT and CDR2 as YYEEEE. CDR3 size: 15 residues. In its sample, this clonotype was seen many times. Its antigen is not identified. Barcoded TCR alpha and TCR beta cDNA libraries with UMIs came from 5'RACE using constant-segment primers. TCRdb passed the 5' RACE reads through MiXCR, listing each CDR3 protein once. Among approximately 300,000 distinct CDR3 sequences listed, 15% to 20% were seen once. The chain combines TRBV5-6 with TRBJ1-5; D is possibly TRBD1 (5 bases). Sequenced sample: PBMCs or a T cell subset sorted from them (not recorded which). This sequence originates from a man aged 18 to 29 who had mild COVID-19 (a few samples of this study predate the infection). Cell type and time point are not known. The CDR3 loop is CASSLGPGVNQPQHF. In DNA form, the CDR3 reads TGTGCCAGCAGCTTGGGGCCGGGGGTTAATCAGCCCCAGCATTTT.